This T cell receptor (beta chain) was captured by sequencing in a study of OX40 agonist ivuxolimab in advanced cancers. The study's findings and limits: At 0.1 to 3.0 mg/kg and by week 6, clonal expansion occurred in CD4+ and CD8+ blood T cells.

This clone was observed a single time. What it binds is unknown. TCRdb's copy holds only in-frame clones and misses some; the assay was immunoSEQ multiplex PCR. In the table there are about 90,000 clones, roughly 93% of which are singletons. CDR1 is MDHEN, CDR2 SYDVKM, per germline. This CDR3 is 13 amino acids long. Trimming removed 6 bases at V and 1 base at J, with 9 bases between. This clonotype originated in an adult with an advanced solid tumor such as melanoma, head and neck, liver or kidney cancer. The chain carries TRBV28 and TRBJ2-5; D remains ambiguous. The sequencing used CD4+ or CD8+ T cells sorted from blood, collected in a trial of the OX40 agonist ivuxolimab. The CDR3 here is CASSIGFQETQYF. DNA for the CDR3: TGTGCCAGCAGCATCGGTTTCCAAGAGACCCAGTACTTC.